These 6 T cell receptor beta chains came from one sample sequenced in a study of shared clonotypes between healthy human individuals. The method was immunoSEQ multiplex PCR; TCRdb's version includes in-frame clones alone and lacks a portion of them. The table has under 1,100,000 clones, approximately 76% seen once. The specimen sequenced was memory CD4+ T cells sorted from blood. Indicated subset: CD45RA-negative fraction. The source of these receptors is a man aged 18 to 30 in good health.

The rearrangement uses TRBV10-3 and TRBJ1-2; weak D call: TRBD1 (6 bases). This CDR3 is 12 amino acids long. V gave up 10 bases and J gave up 4 bases, with 13 bases separating them. Germline CDR1 is ENHRY and CDR2 is SYGVKD. In nucleotides, the CDR3 is TGTGCCACCGGGGTGGGGGCCTATGGCTACACCTTC. This encodes CATGVGAYGYTF.

This clone has only a few counts. At the DNA level, this CDR3 is encoded by other sequences in the same sample as well. V and J are TRBV18 and TRBJ2-7, with D maybe TRBD1 (5 bases). Germline CDR1 reads KGHSH; CDR2 reads LQKENI. The CDR3 has 13 amino acids. V lost 2 bases, J lost 4 bases, and 9 bases lay in between. Here the CDR3 DNA reads TGTGCCAGCTCACCAGATGGGGCTTACGAGCAGTACTTC. This codes for CASSPDGAYEQYF.

This clone was counted only a few times. The chain carries TRBV30 and TRBJ2-5; TRBD1 agrees at 7 bases. Germline assignment: CDR1 GTSNPN and CDR2 SVGIG (reference sequence). CDR3 length: 13 residues. With 3 bases clipped from V and 5 bases from J, the junction kept 6 bases outside the gene matches. CDR3 bases: TGTGCCTGGAGCAGACAGGGCAGGGAGACCCAGTACTTC. It is translated as CAWSRQGRETQYF. Supplemented by reference TRBV30 and TRBJ2-5, the full variable domain reads SQTIHQWPATLVQPVGSPLSLECTVEGTSNPNLYWYRQAAGRGLQLLFYSVGIGQISSEVPQNLSASRPQDRQFILSSKKLLLSDSGFYLCAWSRQGRETQYFGPGTRLLVL.

On this clone: The sample contains more than one DNA sequence encoding this CDR3. This chain connects TRBV20-1 to TRBJ1-1, with D unclear. Germline loops: CDR1 DFQATT, CDR2 SNEGSKA (reference sequence). V was trimmed by 2 bases and J by 8 bases, leaving 6 bases between them. This CDR3 has 10 amino acids. CDR3: CSARRTEAFF. CDR3 coding DNA: TGCAGTGCTAGAAGGACGGAAGCTTTCTTT.

This clone was seen ten or more times. V and J are TRBV7-9 and TRBJ2-3; TRBD2 aligns across 12 bases. Germline V gives CDR1 SEHNR, CDR2 FQNEAQ (reference sequence). J gave up 2 bases and V 5 bases, and 5 bases lay outside the gene matches. The CDR3 has 16 residues. This chain's CDR3 is CASSPGLAGITDTQYF. The CDR3 DNA sequence: TGTGCCAGCAGCCCCGGACTAGCGGGAATCACAGATACGCAGTATTTT.

V usage is TRBV19 and J usage is TRBJ2-6, with a tentative D call TRBD1 (6 bases). In germline, CDR1 is LNHDA, CDR2 SQIVND (reference sequence). V gave up 3 bases and J gave up 0 bases, with 12 bases separating them. This CDR3 region has 17 residues. CDR3 loop: CASSIAGVNSGANVLTF. In DNA form, the CDR3 reads TGTGCCAGTAGTATTGCAGGGGTGAACTCTGGGGCCAACGTCCTGACTTTC.